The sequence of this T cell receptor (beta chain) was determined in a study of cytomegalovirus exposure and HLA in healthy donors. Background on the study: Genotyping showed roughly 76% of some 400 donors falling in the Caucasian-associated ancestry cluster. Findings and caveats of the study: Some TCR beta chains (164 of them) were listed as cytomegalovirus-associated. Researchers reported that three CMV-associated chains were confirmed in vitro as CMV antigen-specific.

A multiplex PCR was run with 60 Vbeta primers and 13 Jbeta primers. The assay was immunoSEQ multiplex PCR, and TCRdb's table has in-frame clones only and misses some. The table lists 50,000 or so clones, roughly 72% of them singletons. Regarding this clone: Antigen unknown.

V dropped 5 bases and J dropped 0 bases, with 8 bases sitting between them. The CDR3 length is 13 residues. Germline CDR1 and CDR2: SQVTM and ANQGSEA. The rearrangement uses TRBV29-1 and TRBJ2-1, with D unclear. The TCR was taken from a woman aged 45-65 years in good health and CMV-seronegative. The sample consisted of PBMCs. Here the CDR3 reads CSVYFGSYNEQFF. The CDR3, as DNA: TGCAGCGTTTATTTCGGCTCCTACAATGAGCAGTTCTTC.